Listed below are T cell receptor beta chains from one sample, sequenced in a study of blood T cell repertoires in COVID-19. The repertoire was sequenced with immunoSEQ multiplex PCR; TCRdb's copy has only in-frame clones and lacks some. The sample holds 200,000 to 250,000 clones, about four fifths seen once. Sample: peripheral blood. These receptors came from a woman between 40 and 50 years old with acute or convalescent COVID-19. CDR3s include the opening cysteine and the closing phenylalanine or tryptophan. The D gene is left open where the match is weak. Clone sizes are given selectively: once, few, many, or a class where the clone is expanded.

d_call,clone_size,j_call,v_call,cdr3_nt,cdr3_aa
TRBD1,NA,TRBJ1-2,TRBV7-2,TGTGCCAGCAGCCAGGACAGGTCCTATGGCTACACCTTC,CASSQDRSYGYTF
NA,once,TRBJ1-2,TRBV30,TGTGCCTGGAGTCGAACTCTGGGGAAGGGGTCTAACTATGGCTACACCTTC,CAWSRTLGKGSNYGYTF
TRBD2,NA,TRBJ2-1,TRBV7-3,TGTGCCAGCAGCTCGGGACTAGCCGGGACTAGCGGGAATGAGCAGTTCTTC,CASSSGLAGTSGNEQFF
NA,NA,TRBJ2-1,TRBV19,TGTGCCAGTAGCACCCCGGGGGGCAAAACGGTTGTGAACAATGAGCAGTTCTTC,CASSTPGGKTVVNNEQFF
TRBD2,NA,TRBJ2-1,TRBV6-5,TGTGCCAGCAGTTACTCGTCTAGCGGGGGCACAGAGCAGTTCTTC,CASSYSSSGGTEQFF
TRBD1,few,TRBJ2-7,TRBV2,TGTGCCAGCGCTCCGACAGGGTCCTACGAGCAGTACTTC,CASAPTGSYEQYF
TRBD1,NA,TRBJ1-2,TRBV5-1,TGCGCCAGCAGCCTAGTAAGGACAGGGAACTATGGCTACACCTTC,CASSLVRTGNYGYTF
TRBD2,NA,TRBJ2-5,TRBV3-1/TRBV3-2,TGTGCCAGCAGCCAAGGGACTAGCGGGAGTGTAATCGAGACCCAGTACTTC,CASSQGTSGSVIETQYF
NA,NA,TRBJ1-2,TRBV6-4,TGTGCCAGCAGTGACCGACAGTATGGCTACACCTTC,CASSDRQYGYTF
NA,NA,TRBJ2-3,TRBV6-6,TGTGCCAGCAGTTACTCGGCCACAGATACGCAGTATTTT,CASSYSATDTQYF
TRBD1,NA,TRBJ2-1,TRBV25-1,TGTGCCAGCAGTGCCGGACAGGTCCAGTTCTTC,CASSAGQVQFF
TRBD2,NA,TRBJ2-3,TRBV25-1,TGTGCCAGCAGTGAATATAGGTTGGCGGGGGCAGATACGCAGTATTTT,CASSEYRLAGADTQYF
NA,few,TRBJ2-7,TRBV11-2,TGTGCCAGCAGCTTACCAGGGGGGTACGAGCAGTACTTC,CASSLPGGYEQYF
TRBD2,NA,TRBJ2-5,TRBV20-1,TGCAGTGCTAATGATCCGAAGACTAGCACTAGCGGGGGGACCCAGTACTTC,CSANDPKTSTSGGTQYF
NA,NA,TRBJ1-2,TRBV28,TGTGCCATAAGCGGGGGCTATGGCTACACCTTC,CAISGGYGYTF
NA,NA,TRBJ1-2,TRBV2,TGTGCCAGCAGTGACCGGGGGATCGGCTACACCTTC,CASSDRGIGYTF
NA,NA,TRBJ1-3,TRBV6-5,TGTGCCAGCTTCTTTGGAAACACCATATATTTT,CASFFGNTIYF
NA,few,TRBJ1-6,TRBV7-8,TGTGCCAGCAGCTTAGTTCGGTCCCAATCACCCCTCCACTTT,CASSLVRSQSPLHF
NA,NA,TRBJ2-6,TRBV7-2,TGTGCCAGCAGACCTCGAGCTGGGGCCAACGTCCTGACTTTC,CASRPRAGANVLTF
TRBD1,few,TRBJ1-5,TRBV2,TGTGCCAGCGGGACAGGAAACGGGGCCAATCAGCCCCAGCATTTT,CASGTGNGANQPQHF
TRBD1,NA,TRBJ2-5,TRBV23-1,TGCGCCAGCAGTCAATCAGAGGGACAGCAAGAGACCCAGTACTTC,CASSQSEGQQETQYF
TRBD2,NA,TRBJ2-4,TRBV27,TGTGCCAGCAGTCCAGGGTCGGGGGGCATTCAGTACTTC,CASSPGSGGIQYF
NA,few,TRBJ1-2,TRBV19,TGTGCCAGCTACCCCGGACAGAACAACTACTATGGCTACACCTTC,CASYPGQNNYYGYTF
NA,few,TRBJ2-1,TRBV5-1,TGCGCCAGCAGCTTGGCCCGCGTGAATGAGCAGTTCTTC,CASSLARVNEQFF
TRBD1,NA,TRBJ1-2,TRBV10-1,TGCGCCAGCAGTGTTCATGGAGGGGACAGGGGTCCACCGGACTATGGCTACACCTTC,CASSVHGGDRGPPDYGYTF
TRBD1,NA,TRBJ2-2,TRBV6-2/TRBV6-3,TGTGCCAGCAGCGAAACCTGGACAGGGGAGGGGGAGCTGTTTTTT,CASSETWTGEGELFF
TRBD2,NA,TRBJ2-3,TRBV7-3,TGTGCCAGCAGCTTGCGGGGGTTTCCCACAGATACGCAGTATTTT,CASSLRGFPTDTQYF
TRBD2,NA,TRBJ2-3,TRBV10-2,TGCGCCAGCAGGGACAATAGCGGGAGAAGGGCAGATACGCAGTATTTT,CASRDNSGRRADTQYF
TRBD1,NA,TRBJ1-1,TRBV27,TGTGCCAGCAGGGTGACAGGGTTGAACACTGAAGCTTTCTTT,CASRVTGLNTEAFF
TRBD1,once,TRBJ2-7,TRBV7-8,TGTGCCAGCAGCCCGAGTATCCAGCCCGGGACAGCCTACGAGCAGTACTTC,CASSPSIQPGTAYEQYF
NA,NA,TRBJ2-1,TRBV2,TGTGCCAGCAGTGAAGGTATTAGCAATGAGCAGTTCTTC,CASSEGISNEQFF
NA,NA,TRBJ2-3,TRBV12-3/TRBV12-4,TGTGCCAGTGGGGGCAGAACAGATACGCAGTATTTT,CASGGRTDTQYF
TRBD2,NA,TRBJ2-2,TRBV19,TGTGCCAGTAGTCTCGCTAGCGGGGGGGCCGCCGGGGAGCTGTTTTTT,CASSLASGGAAGELFF
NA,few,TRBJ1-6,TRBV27,TGTGCCAGCAACCTAGGGACATTCGCCTATAATTCACCCCTCCACTTT,CASNLGTFAYNSPLHF
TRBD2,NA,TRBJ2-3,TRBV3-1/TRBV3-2,TGTGCCAGCAGCCTTGTTTTGCGGGGGGGGCCAGATACGCAGTATTTT,CASSLVLRGGPDTQYF
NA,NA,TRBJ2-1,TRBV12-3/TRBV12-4,TGTGCCAGCAGTTTTAACAATGAGCAGTTCTTC,CASSFNNEQFF
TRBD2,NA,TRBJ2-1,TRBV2,TGTGCCAGCAGTGGCGGGAGCCACAATGAGCAGTTCTTC,CASSGGSHNEQFF
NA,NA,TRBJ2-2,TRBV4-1,TGCGCCAGCAGCCAAGTAGGTGGAGCCGGGGAGCTGTTTTTT,CASSQVGGAGELFF
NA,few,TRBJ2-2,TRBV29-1,TGCAGCGTCCCAACGGGCGGGGAGCTGTTTTTT,CSVPTGGELFF
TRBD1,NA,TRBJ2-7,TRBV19,TGTGCCAGTAGTCGACAGGGGCCGTACGAGCAGTACTTC,CASSRQGPYEQYF
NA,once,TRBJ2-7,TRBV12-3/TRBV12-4,TGTGCCAGCAGCCCCCGGGCCTACGAGCAGTACTTC,CASSPRAYEQYF
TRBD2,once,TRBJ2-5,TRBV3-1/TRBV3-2,TGTGCCAGCAGCCATGTACTAGCGGGAGGGCCGGGAGAGACCCAGTACTTC,CASSHVLAGGPGETQYF
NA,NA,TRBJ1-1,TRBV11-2,TGTGCCAGCAGCTATGGCCAGGGTACTGAAGCTTTCTTT,CASSYGQGTEAFF
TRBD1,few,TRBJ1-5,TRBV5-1,TGCGCCAGCAGCTTTTCGGACAGGGTAGGCAATCAGCCCCAGCATTTT,CASSFSDRVGNQPQHF
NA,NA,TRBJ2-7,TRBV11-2,TGTGCCAGCAGCTCTAGCCCCATTAGGAGGGGTGGAAGATACGAGCAGTACTTC,CASSSSPIRRGGRYEQYF
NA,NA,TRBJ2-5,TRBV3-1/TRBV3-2,TGTGCCAGCAGCCAATCATCTCATTACGGGGAGACCCAGTACTTC,CASSQSSHYGETQYF
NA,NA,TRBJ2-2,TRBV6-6,TGTGCCAGCTGCCTGGCGGCCACCAACACCGGGGAGCTGTTTTTT,CASCLAATNTGELFF
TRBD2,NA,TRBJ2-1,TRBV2,TGTGCCAGCAGTGACTTAGCGGGGGACTACCTGGGGCAGTTCTTC,CASSDLAGDYLGQFF